This record concerns one T cell receptor beta chain sequence. Germline V lookup: CDR1 LNHNV, CDR2 YYDKDF (reference sequence). With 6 bases removed from V and 5 bases from J, the gap between germline ends came to 10 bases. The length of the CDR3 is 12 residues. The sample originates from a study of shared clonotypes between healthy human individuals. Sequencing used immunoSEQ multiplex PCR; TCRdb keeps in-frame clones, though not all of them. The sample lists approximately 480,000 clones; almost 80% were seen once. Sequenced input: PBMCs. V gene TRBV15 combines with J gene TRBJ2-5, with D possibly TRBD2 on 5 matching bases. The sequence was obtained from a woman aged 40 to 50 in good health. Some clones in this sample may be carry-over from other donors' samples. CDR3 in DNA: TGTGCCACCAGTCAGCGGCCTGAGACCCAGTACTTC. This gives the protein CATSQRPETQYF.